Each of the 13 T cell receptor beta chains below was sequenced from the same sample in a study of neoadjuvant anti-PD-1 for oral cavity cancer. Method: immunoSEQ multiplex PCR; TCRdb's copy keeps in-frame clones and lacks some. The sample holds under 15,000 clones; 55% to 70% are singletons and the top ten take almost 7%. Sequences were derived from tumor tissue, sampled before nivolumab (anti-PD-1) treatment. Receptors originate from a person aged 40-85 years with oral cavity squamous cell carcinoma. The donor label of this sample is uncertain.

This chain joins TRBV6-5 and TRBJ1-2; unclear D gene. Per germline, CDR1 MNHEY and CDR2 SVGAGI. The CDR3 is 13 amino acids. V was trimmed by 0 bases and J by 7 bases, leaving 9 bases between them. The CDR3 loop reads CASSYSSAAGYTF. As DNA, the CDR3 is TGTGCCAGCAGTTACTCCAGTGCAGCTGGCTACACCTTC.

The chain has TRBV6-6 and TRBJ2-3; TRBD2 matches at 10 bases. This CDR3 comprises 15 residues. Unmatched junction bases numbered 4, after V lost 6 bases and J lost 1 base. CDR1 MNHNY and CDR2 SVGAGI come from the germline V gene (reference sequence). CDR3 bases: TGTGCCAGCAGCAGGACTAGCGGCCGCACAGATACGCAGTATTTT. Amino acid sequence: CASSRTSGRTDTQYF.

This sequence joins TRBV11-2 and TRBJ2-1; no clear D. This CDR3 has 16 residues. From germline, CDR1 is SGHAT and CDR2 FQNNGV. Trimming cost V 3 bases and J 0 bases, with 12 bases left between them. Here the CDR3 DNA reads TGTGCCAGCAGCTTTAGAGCCCTAAGCTCCTACAATGAGCAGTTCTTC. Its translation: CASSFRALSSYNEQFF.

The chain has TRBV5-5 and TRBJ1-1, with 8 bases matching TRBD1. CDR1 and CDR2 (germline): SGHKS, YYEKEE (reference sequence). CDR3 size: 14 residues. V lost 2 bases and J lost 3; bases outside the gene matches: 3. The chain's CDR3 is CASSFRQGHTEAFF. CDR3 nucleotide sequence: TGTGCCAGCAGCTTCCGACAGGGGCACACTGAAGCTTTCTTT.

The chain joins TRBV7-2 to TRBJ2-3, with 12 bases matching TRBD2. With 4 bases clipped from V and 8 bases from J, the junction kept 7 bases outside the gene matches. The CDR3 is 15 amino acids. Germline V CDR1 and CDR2: SGHTA, FQGNSA. CDR3 sequence (DNA): TGTGCCAGCAGCTCTCTAGCGGGGGGGCCGGTTACGCAGTATTTT. Its protein is CASSSLAGGPVTQYF. The full variable domain, in which reference TRBV7-2 and TRBJ2-3 provide the parts outside the CDR3, is GAGVSQSPSNKVTEKGKDVELRCDPISGHTALYWYRQSLGQGLEFLIYFQGNSAPDKSGLPSDRFSAERTGGSVSTLTIQRTQQEDSAVYLCASSSLAGGPVTQYFGPGTRLTVL.

V and J are TRBV6-1 and TRBJ1-4, with 8 bases that match TRBD1. V lost 1 base, J lost 10 bases, and 5 bases stayed unmatched. This CDR3 spans 14 amino acids. Germline CDR1 and CDR2: MNHNS and SASEGT. The DNA for the CDR3 is TGTGCCAGCAGTGAAGGGACAGGGTTGGTAAAACTGTTTTTT. This sequence encodes CASSEGTGLVKLFF.

V usage is TRBV7-6 and J usage is TRBJ1-1; TRBD1 might be the D (6 bases). V gave up 2 bases and J gave up 8 bases, with 12 bases separating them. In germline, CDR1 is SGHVS, CDR2 FNYEAQ. This CDR3 is built from 13 residues. CDR3 coding DNA: TGTGCCAGCAGCTTATCTGGACAGTCAGAAGCTTTCTTT. Protein sequence: CASSLSGQSEAFF.

This sequence joins TRBV11-3 and TRBJ1-1; the match to TRBD1 covers 8 bases. The ends lost 1 base at V and 10 bases at J; junction bases unmatched: 5. This CDR3 is 13 amino acids long. Germline-derived CDR1 and CDR2 are SGHNT and YENEEA. The CDR3 sequence is CASSLGTGTGAFF. The CDR3 DNA is TGTGCCAGCAGCTTAGGAACCGGGACAGGAGCTTTCTTT.

V usage is TRBV5-1 and J usage is TRBJ1-1; no clear D gene. CDR1 and CDR2 from the germline V gene are SGHRS and YFSETQ. Trimming removed 0 bases from V and 3 bases from J, with 6 bases in between. The CDR3 consists of 13 residues. This CDR3 reads CASSLVKDTEAFF. The CDR3, as DNA: TGCGCCAGCAGCTTGGTTAAGGACACTGAAGCTTTCTTT.

The chain is built from TRBV4-2 and TRBJ1-1; 7 bases match TRBD1. Germline loops: CDR1 LGHNA, CDR2 YNFKEQ. V gave up 3 bases and J gave up 6 bases; unmatched junction bases: 10. The CDR3 runs 15 residues. CDR3 coding DNA: TGTGCCAGCAGCCAGGAGGACAGGTTATACCCTGAAGCTTTCTTT. It yields the protein CASSQEDRLYPEAFF.

This clone was seen just once. The chain couples TRBV11-2 to TRBJ2-1, with 10 bases fitting TRBD2. The CDR3 is 17 amino acids. Trimming took 4 bases from V and 0 from J; bases not matched to a gene: 6. Germline assignment: CDR1 SGHAT and CDR2 FQNNGV. CDR3 in amino acids: CASSSRTSGYSYNEQFF. The CDR3 DNA reads TGTGCCAGCAGCTCCCGGACTAGCGGATACTCCTACAATGAGCAGTTCTTC. Full variable domain (missing parts from reference TRBV11-2 and TRBJ2-1): EAGVAQSPRYKIIEKRQSVAFWCNPISGHATLYWYQQILGQGPKLLIQFQNNGVVDDSQLPKDRFSAERLKGVDSTLKIQPAKLEDSAVYLCASSSRTSGYSYNEQFFGPGTRLTVL.

This chain joins TRBV18 and TRBJ2-3; maybe TRBD1 (6 bases). The CDR3 length is 13 residues. Trimming shortened V by 3 bases and J by 4 bases, and 8 bases separated the two germline ends. Germline CDR1 reads KGHSH; CDR2 reads LQKENI. The CDR3 nucleotides read TGTGCCAGCTCACCCCGACAGGCAGATACGCAGTATTTT. The encoded protein is CASSPRQADTQYF.

The chain uses TRBV7-2 and TRBJ1-5; D ambiguous. V lost 2 bases to trimming and J lost 4 bases, with 12 bases between them. The CDR3 length is 15 residues. Germline CDR1 SGHTA, CDR2 FQGNSA. CDR3 region: CASSLFRQTNQPQHF. CDR3 coding DNA: TGTGCCAGCAGCTTATTCCGGCAGACGAATCAGCCCCAGCATTTT.